Sequencing of this T cell receptor (beta chain) was carried out in a study of blood T cell repertoires in COVID-19. Turning to the study itself: Samples came from the United States, Italy and Spain, spanning acute and convalescent COVID-19. The cDNA or gDNA used as material had been derived from T cells, B-cell-depleted T cells, or PBMCs.

This clone appeared a few times. Germline CDR1 reads LNHDA; CDR2 reads SQIVND (reference sequence). The CDR3 covers 14 residues. The V end lost 5 bases, the J end lost 7 bases, and 14 bases lay between the germline ends. Original analysis: Amplifying reference gene primers gave estimates of nucleated cell counts. Measured with immunoSEQ multiplex PCR; TCRdb has only the in-frame clones, and not every one. The D gene and trimming were derived from the DNA, and the V and J assignments and clone size from that table. The repertoire includes about 130,000 clones, about 80% of them detected once, and around 37% sits in the top ten.

This sequence was found in a man in his forties or fifties with active or convalescent COVID-19. The chain carries TRBV19 and TRBJ1-4; possibly TRBD1 for D (6 bases). What was sequenced was peripheral blood. The CDR3: CASSRQQGSEKLFF. The CDR3 DNA reads as TGTGCCAGTAGTCGACAACAGGGCAGTGAAAAACTGTTTTTT.